These 16 T cell receptor beta chains originate from one sample sequenced in a study of blood T cells in healthy people across ages. Alongside a J-beta primer mix, a sample-barcoded 5' primer served in a second PCR lasting about 7 to 11 cycles. Via MiXCR, TCRdb re-called the 5' RACE reads, giving one row per CDR3 protein. The sample yields 1,300,000 or so distinct CDR3 sequences, 59% seen once. Sequencing used blood. These receptors were obtained from a man between 18 and 29 years old in good health.

The CDR3 sequence: CASNPRGGGTYNEQYF. The CDR3 DNA reads TGCGCCAGTAATCCCCGGGGTGGCGGAACGTACAATGAGCAGTACTTC. This chain joins TRBV5-1 and TRBJ2-5; tentative D call: TRBD2 (5 bases). The CDR3 is made up of 16 amino acids. The germline V and J ends were trimmed by 8 bases and 11 bases, with 31 bases remaining between them. Germline CDR1 reads SGHRS; CDR2 reads YFSETQ.

This chain connects TRBV14 to TRBJ2-3; D not certain. The CDR3 spans 15 residues. The germline CDR1 and CDR2 sequences are SGHDN and FVKESK. V lost 0 bases and J 2 bases, leaving 9 bases between the germline ends. The CDR3 DNA reads as TGTGCCAGCAGCCAAGATTGGTCATACACAGATACGCAGTATTTT. Amino acids: CASSQDWSYTDTQYF.

V and J are TRBV9 and TRBJ2-4; 8 bases align to TRBD2. Gene TRBJ2-7 matches the end of the DNA better, so the J call may be wrong. CDR1 and CDR2 (germline): SGDLS, YYNGEE. The CDR3 covers 14 residues. The CDR3 bases are TGTGCCAGCAGCGGCACCGGGACTAGTTCCGAGCAGTACTTC. This codes for CASSGTGTSSEQYF.

The CDR3 here is CASSLRASGGLEQYF. The CDR3 DNA sequence: TGCGCCAGCAGCCTTCGTGCTAGCGGGGGCCTTGAGCAGTACTTC. The chain has TRBV4-1 and TRBJ2-4; 10 nucleotides line up with TRBD2. CDR1 MGHRA and CDR2 YSYEKL come from the germline V gene. The CDR3 is 15 residues long. V was clipped by 4 bases and J by 13 bases; unmatched bases: 13.

V usage is TRBV7-6 and J usage is TRBJ2-3, with D possibly matching TRBD2 (6 bases). V lost 5 bases and J 0 bases, leaving 18 bases between the germline ends. The V gene's germline CDR1 is SGHVS and CDR2 FNYEAQ. This CDR3 has 17 residues. This chain's CDR3 is CASSRGWGSPSTDTQYF. CDR3 nucleotides: TGTGCCAGCAGCCGGGGGTGGGGTTCACCTAGCACAGATACGCAGTATTTT.

The chain carries TRBV5-1 and TRBJ2-2; perhaps TRBD2 as D (6 bases). The CDR3 loop spans 16 amino acids. The germline V and J ends were trimmed by 4 bases and 1 base, with 14 bases remaining between them. Germline CDR1 is SGHRS and CDR2 is YFSETQ. The DNA for the CDR3 is TGCGCCAGCAGCCAACGCGGGGCAGAGAACACCGGGGAGCTGTTTTTT. Amino acid sequence: CASSQRGAENTGELFF.

As DNA, the CDR3 is TGCGCCAGCAGCTTGGGTCTGGGGGGACAGGTGAATGAGCAGTTCTTC. Its protein is CASSLGLGGQVNEQFF. V gene TRBV5-1 combines with J gene TRBJ2-1, with 8 positions matching TRBD1. The J segment lost 7 bases and the V segment lost 0 bases, leaving 9 bases of the junction unmatched. The CDR3 has 16 amino acids. Germline V gene data show CDR1 as SGHRS and CDR2 as YFSETQ.

The chain is built from TRBV6-5 and TRBJ2-3, with unresolved D. V lost 10 bases and J 0 bases, leaving 5 bases between the germline ends. CDR1 and CDR2 from the germline V gene are MNHEY and SVGAGI. CDR3 length equals 11 residues. The CDR3 nucleotides read TGTGCCACCAAGAGCACAGATACGCAGTATTTT. Amino acids: CATKSTDTQYF.

The rearrangement links TRBV25-1 to TRBJ1-2; D may be TRBD1 (5 bases). The CDR3 consists of 12 residues. Trimming removed 6 bases from V and 6 bases from J, with 11 bases in between. In germline, CDR1 is MGHDK, CDR2 SYGVNS. In DNA, the CDR3 is TGTGCCAGCAGGATAGGGGTAAATGGCTACACCTTC. It yields the protein CASRIGVNGYTF.

The chain couples TRBV20-1 to TRBJ1-2; D gene uncertain. CDR1 and CDR2 (germline): DFQATT, SNEGSKA (reference sequence). This CDR3 is 15 amino acids long. V was pared by 6 bases and J by 0 bases, with 17 bases between. The DNA for the CDR3 is TGCAGTGCAACCACGGGGATCAGTGCTAACTATGGCTACACCTTC. Its translation is CSATTGISANYGYTF.

This chain uses TRBV7-2 with TRBJ2-7, with 7 bases lining up with TRBD2. V shed 5 bases and J 10 bases; nucleotides not matched to a gene: 11. The CDR3 consists of 13 residues. In germline, CDR1 is SGHTA, CDR2 FQGNSA. This CDR3 is CASSVRGGELQYF. The CDR3 DNA is TGTGCCAGCAGCGTAAGGGGAGGGGAACTTCAGTACTTC.

Note on this clonotype: The junction does not match germline at one end; this may be a read error. The chain couples TRBV5-1 to TRBJ2-1, with 7 bases matching TRBD2. The CDR3 is made up of 15 amino acids. Germline CDR1 and CDR2: SGHRS and YFSETQ. CDR3 DNA sequence: TGCGTCAGCAGCTTTTATCAGGGAGGGCACAATGAGCAGTTCTTC. This sequence encodes CVSSFYQGGHNEQFF.

About this clonotype: The junction does not match germline at one end; this may be a read error. The rearrangement joins TRBV12-3 or TRBV12-4 to TRBJ2-1, with D tentatively TRBD1 or TRBD2 (5 bases each). CDR3 size: 13 residues. This chain's CDR3 is CAGSFGDGALQFF. CDR3 sequence (DNA): TGTGCCGGCAGTTTTGGCGACGGGGCGCTTCAGTTCTTC.

A few counts support this clonotype. The chain joins TRBV28 to TRBJ2-4; D not resolved. This CDR3 comprises 17 residues. The V gene's germline CDR1 is MDHEN and CDR2 SYDVKM. Deletions cut 1 base from V and 0 bases from J, with 13 bases between. As DNA, the CDR3 is TGTGCCAGCAGTTTATTTTACAGCAGAATAGCCAAAAACATTCAGTACTTC. Protein product: CASSLFYSRIAKNIQYF.

The CDR3 nucleotides are TGCAGCGTTGGTTACCGACTAGCGGGACTGGGGGAGCAGTTCTTC. Its translation: CSVGYRLAGLGEQFF. This chain joins TRBV29-1 and TRBJ2-1; TRBD2 matches 11 bases. After removal of 4 bases from V and 10 bases from J, the junction contained 12 bases not matched to a gene. This CDR3 contains 15 residues. Germline values: CDR1 SQVTM, CDR2 ANQGSEA.

The V gene is TRBV7-2, the J gene TRBJ2-1; D possibly corresponds to TRBD2 (5 bases). CDR1 is SGHTA, CDR2 FQGNSA, per germline. The CDR3 runs to 16 residues. Trimming pared 1 base from V and 6 bases from J, leaving 16 bases between. The CDR3 is CASSLGGLLATNEQFF. In nucleotides, the CDR3 is TGTGCCAGCAGCTTAGGCGGCCTCCTAGCCACCAATGAGCAGTTCTTC. Filled out from reference TRBV7-2 and TRBJ2-1, the complete variable domain reads GAGVSQSPSNKVTEKGKDVELRCDPISGHTALYWYRQSLGQGLEFLIYFQGNSAPDKSGLPSDRFSAERTGGSVSTLTIQRTQQEDSAVYLCASSLGGLLATNEQFFGPGTRLTVL.